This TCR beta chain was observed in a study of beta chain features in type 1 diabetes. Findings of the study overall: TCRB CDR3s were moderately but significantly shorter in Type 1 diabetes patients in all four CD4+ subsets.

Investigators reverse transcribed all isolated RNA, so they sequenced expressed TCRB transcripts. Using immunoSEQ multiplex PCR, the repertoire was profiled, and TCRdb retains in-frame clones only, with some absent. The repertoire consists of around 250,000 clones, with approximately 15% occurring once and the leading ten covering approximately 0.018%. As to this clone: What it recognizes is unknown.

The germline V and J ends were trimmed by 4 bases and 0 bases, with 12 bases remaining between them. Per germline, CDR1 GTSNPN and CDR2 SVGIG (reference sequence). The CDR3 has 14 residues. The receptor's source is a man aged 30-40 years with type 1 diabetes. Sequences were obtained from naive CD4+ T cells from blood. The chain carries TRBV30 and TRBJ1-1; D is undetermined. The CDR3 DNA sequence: TGTGCCTGGAACGTGCTCCCTATGAACACTGAAGCTTTCTTT. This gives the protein CAWNVLPMNTEAFF.